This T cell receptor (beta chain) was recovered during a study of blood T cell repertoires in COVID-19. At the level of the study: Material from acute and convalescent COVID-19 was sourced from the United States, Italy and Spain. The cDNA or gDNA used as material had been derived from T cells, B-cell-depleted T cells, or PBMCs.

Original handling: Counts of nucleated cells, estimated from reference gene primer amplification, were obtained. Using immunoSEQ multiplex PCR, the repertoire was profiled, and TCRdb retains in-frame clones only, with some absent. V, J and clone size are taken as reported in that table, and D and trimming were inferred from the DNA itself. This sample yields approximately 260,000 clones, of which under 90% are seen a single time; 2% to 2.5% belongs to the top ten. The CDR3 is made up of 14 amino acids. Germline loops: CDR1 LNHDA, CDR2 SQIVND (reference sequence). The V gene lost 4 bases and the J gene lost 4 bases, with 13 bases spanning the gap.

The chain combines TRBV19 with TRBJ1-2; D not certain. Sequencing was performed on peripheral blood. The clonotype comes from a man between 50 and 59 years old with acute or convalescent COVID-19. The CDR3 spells CASSTPGGGYGYTF. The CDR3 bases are TGTGCCAGTAGTACCCCGGGAGGAGGCTATGGCTACACCTTC. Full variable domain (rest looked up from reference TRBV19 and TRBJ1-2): DGGITQSPKYLFRKEGQNVTLSCEQNLNHDAMYWYRQDPGQGLRLIYYSQIVNDFQKGDIAEGYSVSREKKESFPLTVTSAQKNPTAFYLCASSTPGGGYGYTFGSGTRLTVV.